The 2 T cell receptor beta chains listed next were all sequenced from one sample in a study of regulatory T cells in long-lasting Graves disease (dated by TCRdb to the early 2020s). The sample's time point, from its label and the paper: newly diagnosed GD, antithyroid drugs for less than 3 months. For both TCR sequencing and RNA sequencing, RNA was extracted from PBMCs in TRIzol. The library came from multiplex PCR. Sequenced using an Illumina HiSeq 4000. iRepertoire HTBI primers and Arm-PCR amplification of CDR3 regions were used to construct TCR beta libraries. TCRdb applied fastp at Q25 and MiXCR to the public reads, then kept only in-frame beta chains. Rows with one shared CDR3 protein collapse into an entry with the most common genes and DNA. The sample yields about 220,000 distinct CDR3 sequences; approximately 18% were counted once. The leading ten clones occupy 12% of the sample. This sample was also put to use in a study of T cells in Graves' hyperthyroidism and ophthalmopathy.

The sequencing used peripheral blood mononuclear cells (PBMCs), collected at new diagnosis, from a patient treated with antithyroid drugs. These TCRs come from a woman aged 25 to 39 with Graves disease. Donor details come from another sample of the same person, matched by shared clones.

This clonotype was seen at least ten times. This CDR3 is CAWSVLGASNQPQHF. CDR3 DNA: TGTGCCTGGAGTGTACTGGGGGCTAGCAATCAGCCCCAGCATTTT. The chain joins TRBV30 to TRBJ1-5; perhaps TRBD1 as D (6 bases). The V end was cut by 0 bases, the J end by 0 bases, with 9 bases between. This CDR3 contains 15 residues. Germline V gene sequence: CDR1 GTSNPN, CDR2 SVGIG (reference sequence).

This chain's CDR3 is CASSEGAGAYEQYF. The CDR3 DNA sequence: TGTGCCAGCAGTGAAGGGGCAGGGGCCTACGAGCAGTACTTC. The rearrangement links TRBV2 to TRBJ2-7; perhaps TRBD1 as D (6 bases). The CDR3 is 14 residues long. Germline assignment: CDR1 SNHLY and CDR2 FYNNEI. V was pared by 1 base and J by 2 bases, with 9 bases between.